Listed below are T cell receptor beta chains from one sample, sequenced in a study of spatial heterogeneity in lung cancer. TCRdb analysed the 5' RACE reads with MiXCR anew, one entry per CDR3 protein. The sample yields roughly 71,000 distinct CDR3 sequences, less than 9.5% seen once. The source material was PBMCs, sampled at follow-up. These receptors originate from a female donor with early-stage non-small cell lung cancer. Both conserved end residues are part of each CDR3. A D gene is named only where the DNA matches it firmly. The listing skips clone size in some rows; elsewhere it reads once, few, many or a size class.

CDR3aa | CDR3nt | abundance | d_gene | j_gene | v_gene
CSATSTSGSTDTQYF | TGCAGTGCTACGTCAACTAGCGGAAGCACAGATACGCAGTATTTT | . | TRBD2 | TRBJ2-3 | TRBV20-1
CSGQRTSGSYEQYF | TGCAGTGGTCAAAGGACTAGCGGCTCCTACGAGCAGTACTTC | . | TRBD2 | TRBJ2-7 | TRBV20-1
CSARGSSSLWYSNQPQHF | TGCAGTGCTAGGGGGTCTTCGTCGCTTTGGTATAGCAATCAGCCCCAGCATTTT | few | . | TRBJ1-5 | TRBV20-1
CASSRRSLAGGQNEQFF | TGTGCCAGCAGCCGTAGATCTCTAGCGGGAGGTCAAAATGAGCAGTTCTTC | few | TRBD2 | TRBJ2-1 | TRBV7-9
CASSPDGGRGTEAFF | TGTGCCAGCTCACCAGACGGGGGGAGAGGCACTGAAGCTTTCTTT | many | . | TRBJ1-1 | TRBV18
CASSQPGTGTYEQYF | TGCGCCAGCAGCCAACCCGGGACAGGGACCTACGAGCAGTACTTC | many | TRBD1 | TRBJ2-7 | TRBV4-1
CASSLSFVVNEQFF | TGTGCCAGCAGTTTATCATTCGTGGTCAATGAGCAGTTCTTC | many | . | TRBJ2-1 | TRBV27
CASTGSQETQYF | TGTGCCAGCACGGGGTCCCAAGAGACCCAGTACTTC | . | . | TRBJ2-5 | TRBV6-6
CASSFKGTEAFF | TGTGCCAGCAGTTTCAAGGGAACTGAAGCTTTCTTT | many | . | TRBJ1-1 | TRBV28
CASSLGRPEAFF | TGTGCCAGCAGTCTGGGACGGCCTGAAGCTTTCTTT | many | . | TRBJ1-1 | TRBV12-3/TRBV12-4
CASSVVRDTGELFF | TGTGCCAGCAGCGTAGTTCGAGACACCGGGGAGCTGTTTTTT | many | . | TRBJ2-2 | TRBV9
CASRQGARYGYTF | TGTGCCAGCAGACAGGGGGCACGGTATGGCTACACCTTC | . | TRBD1 | TRBJ1-2 | TRBV2
CASSLLPAKNIQYF | TGTGCCAGCAGCTTATTACCTGCCAAAAACATTCAGTACTTC | many | . | TRBJ2-4 | TRBV5-5
CASSPLGGTYEQYF | TGCGCCAGCAGCCCGCTCGGGGGGACCTACGAGCAGTACTTC | many | TRBD2 | TRBJ2-7 | TRBV5-1
CASSLGETSYEQYF | TGCGCCAGCAGCCTGGGGGAAACCTCCTACGAGCAGTACTTC | . | . | TRBJ2-7 | TRBV5-1
CATRPQGTGELFF | TGTGCCACCAGGCCACAGGGTACCGGGGAGCTGTTTTTT | . | . | TRBJ2-2 | TRBV24-1
CASSYPAADTQYF | TGTGCCAGCAGTTACCCCGCTGCCGATACGCAGTATTTT | few | . | TRBJ2-3 | TRBV12-3/TRBV12-4
CASTPVGLTEAFF | TGTGCCAGCACCCCCGTGGGGCTCACTGAAGCTTTCTTT | many | . | TRBJ1-1 | TRBV5-5
CASSSLAPTNTGELFF | TGCGCCAGCAGCTCACTAGCCCCAACGAACACCGGGGAGCTGTTTTTT | many | . | TRBJ2-2 | TRBV5-1
CASSLAFGAGGYTDTQYF | TGTGCCAGCAGCTTGGCCTTTGGAGCGGGAGGGTACACAGATACGCAGTATTTT | . | TRBD2 | TRBJ2-3 | TRBV5-4
CASSTRRGRISIADTQYF | TGTGCCAGCAGTACCCGAAGGGGGCGAATTTCGATCGCAGATACGCAGTATTTT | . | TRBD1 | TRBJ2-3 | TRBV7-9
CASSPRIAGDGELFF | TGTGCCAGCAGCCCCCGGATAGCGGGAGACGGGGAGCTGTTTTTT | . | TRBD2 | TRBJ2-2 | TRBV9
CSAGQGNEQYF | TGCAGTGCGGGACAGGGCAACGAGCAGTACTTC | many | TRBD1 | TRBJ2-7 | TRBV20-1
CAISPQIGYEQYF | TGTGCCATCAGTCCACAAATCGGGTACGAGCAGTACTTC | many | . | TRBJ2-7 | TRBV10-3
CATSGGFQETQYF | TGTGCCACCAGTGGGGGGTTCCAAGAGACCCAGTACTTC | . | . | TRBJ2-5 | TRBV24-1
CASSIWTVRSNQPQHF | TGTGCCAGCAGTATTTGGACAGTACGAAGCAATCAGCCCCAGCATTTT | . | . | TRBJ1-5 | TRBV6-2/TRBV6-3
CASSRRDRGGNEQFF | TGTGCCAGCAGCCGACGGGACAGGGGGGGAAATGAGCAGTTCTTC | many | TRBD1 | TRBJ2-1 | TRBV3-1
CASSQESSGREETQYF | TGTGCCAGCAGCCAAGAGTCCTCCGGCAGGGAAGAGACCCAGTACTTC | . | . | TRBJ2-5 | TRBV3-1
CASSPGQGNYNEQFF | TGTGCCAGCAGCCCCGGACAGGGGAACTACAATGAGCAGTTCTTC | many | TRBD1 | TRBJ2-1 | TRBV7-2
CSVGTGGLPQHF | TGCAGCGTTGGGACAGGCGGTCTGCCCCAGCATTTT | few | TRBD1 | TRBJ1-5 | TRBV29-1
CASSPGPQTGYTF | TGCGCCAGCAGCCCGGGTCCTCAAACGGGCTACACCTTC | . | . | TRBJ1-2 | TRBV5-1
CASSLLRGSYNEQFF | TGTGCCAGCAGCTTGTTACGAGGCTCCTACAATGAGCAGTTCTTC | many | . | TRBJ2-1 | TRBV27
CSVGQASGELFF | TGCAGCGTAGGACAGGCCTCCGGGGAGCTGTTTTTT | many | TRBD1 | TRBJ2-2 | TRBV29-1
CASEGHLNTEAFF | TGTGCCAGCGAGGGACACCTGAACACTGAAGCTTTCTTT | many | . | TRBJ1-1 | TRBV6-5
CASSFDTGGGETQYF | TGTGCCAGCAGTTTTGATACAGGGGGGGGTGAGACCCAGTACTTC | few | . | TRBJ2-5 | TRBV28